This T cell receptor (beta chain) was identified during a study of glioma-infiltrating T cells after dendritic cell vaccination listed by TCRdb under 2016. In terms of the full investigation: A cohort of 15 or so glioblastoma patients from Phase I and II dendritic cell vaccination trials was included, of whom 9 were newly diagnosed and 6 had recurrent disease. Survival after dendritic cell vaccination was correlated with TCR sequencing metrics such as TIL content and the overlap between tumor and blood repertoires. Autologous tumor lysate-pulsed dendritic cell vaccination was administered to the patients between about 2003 and 2013. In glioblastoma patients vaccinated with dendritic cells, deep sequencing of TCR beta CDR3 regions served to measure the amount of tumor-infiltrating lymphocytes and to compare repertoires between tumor and blood. The vaccine consisted of monocyte-derived dendritic cells cultured seven days with IL-4 and GM-CSF, then pulsed overnight with autologous tumor lysate. Patients received three intradermal dendritic cell vaccine injections at biweekly intervals in the arm below the axilla.

Selection of patients required sufficient residual fresh-frozen tumor tissue and over two years of available survival data. An isocitrate dehydrogenase mutation was not carried by any of the glioblastoma patients, although molecular status was otherwise variable. PBMC collection took place before vaccination, two weeks after the third vaccination, and at tumor progression if progression occurred. The Qiagen DNeasy Blood extraction Kit was used to extract genomic DNA. General study outcomes and caveats: The cohort was small and heterogeneous, few patients had complete blood and tumor sets, and even fewer had initial-recurrent tumor pairs. Higher estimated pretreatment TIL content predicted longer time to progression and overall survival after dendritic cell vaccination. The TCR overlap response model with three groups was called speculative and said to need prospective validation. TCR clonality showed no direct relationship with survival, which suggests that a diverse polyclonal response may be important.

Regarding this clone: Its binding antigen is unknown. No qualities accompany the bases; no much larger clone lies one base away.

TCRB CDR3 regions were amplified from roughly 1.8 ug genomic DNA, or all available DNA if less, using the immunoSEQ assay. For multiplex PCR, 60 forward primers for TCR V beta segments and 13 reverse primers for J beta segments were used. To estimate reads per starting template, synthetic control templates were spiked into each sample at limiting dilution. The Illumina HiSeq System generated sequencing reads of 87 bp. The study's processing was this. PCR and sequencing errors were removed by a nearest neighbor algorithm that merged closely related sequences. TCR overlap was measured as the percentage of unique tumor TCR beta sequences also present in the same patient's peripheral blood. TCRdb mirrors the immuneACCESS table, restricted to in-frame sequences. Some clones are absent from its copies; in checked studies, under half trace to an unresolved V gene, and the reason for the others is unknown. V and J calls and clone size follow that table, whereas D and trimming were derived from the DNA. Counted in this sample were under 100,000 clones; around three quarters of them appeared once. The ten largest make up roughly 5.7% of the sample.

Sample: blood, taken before dendritic cell vaccination. The origin of this receptor is a human donor with glioblastoma.

The DNA is TGTGCCAGCAGCCTAGGGGCCCTTTATACCGGGGAGCTGTTTTTT. This yields the protein CASSLGALYTGELFF. This chain is built from TRBV5-8 and TRBJ2-2; TRBD1 might be the D gene, on 5 matching bases. CDR1 and CDR2 are drawn from the germline V gene: SGHTS, YDEGEE. The CDR3 has 15 amino acids, counting the end cysteine and phenylalanine. Here the CDR3 DNA is all that survives: 45 bases in frame from base 1. V is clipped by 4 bases and J by 5 bases, and the sequence between their germline boundaries is 15 bases long. Supplemented by the reference TRBV5-8 and TRBJ2-2 proteins around the CDR3, the complete variable domain is EAGVTQSPTHLIKTRGQQATLRCSPISGHTSVYWYQQALGLGLQFLLWYDEGEERNRGNFPPRFSGRQFPNYSSELNVNALELEDSALYLCASSLGALYTGELFFGEGSRLTVL.